One T cell receptor beta chain is described in this entry. Its specificity is not known. This sample stems from a study of vaccination and CD4 T cells after COVID-19. Study as a whole: Participants were administered two doses of either the BNT162b2 or the mRNA-1273 vaccine. Study-wide results and caveats: Spike mono-reactivity was evident in 304 of the 307 vaccine-specific clones derived from convalescent patients.

The study sequenced cultured CD4+ T cell DNA using the Oncomine TCR Beta short-read assay. TCRdb called the PCR reads again in MiXCR, with one record for every CDR3 protein. The sample comprises about 15,000 distinct CDR3 sequences, 73% of which are singletons, and about 4.6% rests with the top ten. Treatment of the sample: roughly 10-day PBMC culture with coronavirus spike peptide pools or control peptides (ViraFEST assay). The CDR3 loop spans 13 amino acids. In germline, CDR1 is MNHEY, CDR2 SMNVEV (reference sequence). The V end was cut by 6 bases, the J end by 2 bases, with 10 bases between. The sequencing sample was made of CD4+ T cells from blood, cultured in vitro. This receptor was obtained from a human donor who had recovered from COVID-19. The chain carries TRBV27 and TRBJ1-2, with D uncertain. The CDR3 coding sequence is TGTGCCAGCAGATCCACAATGAACTATGGCTACACCTTC. Encoded protein: CASRSTMNYGYTF.